The present entry profiles one T cell receptor beta chain with its context. Its antigen is unknown. CDR1 and CDR2 (germline): MNHEY, SMNVEV (reference sequence). Trimming shortened V by 8 bases and J by 2 bases, and 18 bases separated the two germline ends. This CDR3 is 15 amino acids long. This sample is drawn from a study of CD8 T cells in ankylosing spondylitis. Study findings and constraints: Earlier authors reported some of these motif variants in reactive arthritis synovial fluid and blood. Disease-linked clones reportedly concentrated significantly in matched ankylosing spondylitis synovial fluid. Roughly eight highly homologous variants made up a TCR beta motif, and this motif appeared characteristic of ankylosing spondylitis blood.

TCRdb re-called the 5' RACE reads through MiXCR, storing one row per CDR3 protein. The sample records more than 600,000 distinct CDR3 sequences, 19% being singletons. The chain joins TRBV27 to TRBJ1-1; TRBD1 might be the D (5 bases). This sequence was found in a male donor with ankylosing spondylitis. The sample comprised blood, either unsorted or a sorted T cell fraction (not recorded which). The CDR3 sequence is CASRGDGNPNTEAFF. CDR3 DNA: TGTGCCAGCCGAGGGGACGGAAATCCTAACACTGAAGCTTTCTTT.